This TCR beta chain was identified in a study of CD8+CD57+ T cells in acquired aplastic anemia. Ten or more counts support this clonotype. CDR3 and TCR beta VDJ profiling relied on a genomic DNA template. TCRdb reprocessed the reads with MiXCR, giving one entry per CDR3 protein. This table holds approximately 32,000 distinct CDR3 sequences, around three quarters found once. Sequencing used sorted CD4+, CD8+, or CD8+CD57+ T cells (not recorded which) from PBMCs. The sequence was collected from a human donor in good health, serving as a control.

The CDR3, as DNA: TGTGCCAGCAACGAACTTGGGGCGGGGGGACACACAGATACGCAGTATTTT. This encodes CASNELGAGGHTDTQYF. The chain recombines TRBV27 with TRBJ2-3, with 8 bases fitting TRBD2. CDR3 length equals 17 residues. Germline lookup yields CDR1 MNHEY and CDR2 SMNVEV (reference sequence). With 7 bases clipped from V and 2 bases from J, the junction kept 14 bases outside the gene matches.